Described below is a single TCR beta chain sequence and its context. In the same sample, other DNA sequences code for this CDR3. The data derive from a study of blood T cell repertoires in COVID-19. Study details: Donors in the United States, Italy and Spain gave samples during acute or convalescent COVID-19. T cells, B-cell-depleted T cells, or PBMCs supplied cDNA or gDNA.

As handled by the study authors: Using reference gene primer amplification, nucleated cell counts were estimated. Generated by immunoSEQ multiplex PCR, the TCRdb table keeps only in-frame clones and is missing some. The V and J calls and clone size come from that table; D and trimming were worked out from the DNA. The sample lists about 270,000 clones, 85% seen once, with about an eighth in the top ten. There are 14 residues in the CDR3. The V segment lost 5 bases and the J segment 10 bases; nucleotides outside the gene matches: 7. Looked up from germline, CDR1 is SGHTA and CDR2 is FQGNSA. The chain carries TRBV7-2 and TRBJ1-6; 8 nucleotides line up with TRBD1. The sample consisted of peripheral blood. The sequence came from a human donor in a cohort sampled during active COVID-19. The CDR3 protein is CASSLGTGNSPLHF. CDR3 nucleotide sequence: TGTGCCAGCAGCCTCGGGACAGGCAACTCACCCCTCCACTTT.